The clone carrying this TCR beta chain has at least ten counts. Its target is unknown. This sample stems from a study of naive and memory T cell subsets. The study's findings and limits: Over 85% of naive TCR sequences appeared only once, unlike memory subsets.

An equimolar mix of two oligonucleotides served as the beta constant-region primer for TRBC1 and TRBC2. Ligated cDNA was amplified by four rounds of PCR with nested alpha and beta constant-region primers and SP2. TCRdb analysed the UMI-ligation and nested PCR reads with MiXCR anew, one entry per CDR3 protein. The table includes some 21,000 distinct CDR3 sequences, 11% detected once. CMV status came from CD4+ T cell IFNgamma after overnight CMV lysate stimulation of fresh PBMCs. Four subsets defined by CD45RA and CD27 were sorted after CD3, CD4, CD8 and live/dead staining. This CDR3 region has 15 residues. V was trimmed by 8 bases and J by 6 bases, leaving 21 bases between them. Germline-derived CDR1 and CDR2 are SGHVS and FQNEAQ.

The chain has TRBV7-8 and TRBJ2-3; D is possibly TRBD1 (5 bases). The sequenced material came from central memory CD8+ T cells from blood. The TCR sequence derives from a human donor in good health. CDR3 nucleotide sequence: TGTGCCAGCGAGGCCCAGGGTCCGGTCGGGGATACGCAGTATTTT. Residues: CASEAQGPVGDTQYF. Based on the CDR3 plus reference TRBV7-8 and TRBJ2-3, the full variable domain is GAGVSQSPRYKVAKRGQDVALRCDPISGHVSLFWYQQALGQGPEFLTYFQNEAQLDKSGLPSDRFFAERPEGSVSTLKIQRTQQEDSAVYLCASEAQGPVGDTQYFGPGTRLTVL.